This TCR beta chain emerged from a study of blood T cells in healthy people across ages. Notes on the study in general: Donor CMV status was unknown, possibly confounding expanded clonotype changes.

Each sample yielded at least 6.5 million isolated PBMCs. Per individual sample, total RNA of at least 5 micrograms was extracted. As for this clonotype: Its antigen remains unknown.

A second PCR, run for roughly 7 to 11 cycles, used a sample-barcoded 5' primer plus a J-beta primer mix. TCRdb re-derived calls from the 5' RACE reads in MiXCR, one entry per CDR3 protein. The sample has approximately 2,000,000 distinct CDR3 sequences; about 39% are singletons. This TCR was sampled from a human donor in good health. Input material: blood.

The CDR3 reads CASSLKTNPSHSNDYGYTF. The CDR3, as DNA: TGCGCCAGCAGCTTGAAGACAAACCCGTCCCACAGTAATGACTATGGCTACACCTTC. The V call is TRBV5-1, the J call TRBJ1-2; the D is unclear. Trimming stripped 1 base from V and 3 bases from J, with 25 bases between. Germline loops: CDR1 SGHRS, CDR2 YFSETQ. The CDR3 runs 19 residues. The complete variable domain, with remaining parts taken from reference TRBV5-1 and TRBJ1-2, reads KAGVTQTPRYLIKTRGQQVTLSCSPISGHRSVSWYQQTPGQGLQFLFEYFSETQRNKGNFPGRFSGRQFSNSRSEMNVSTLELGDSALYLCASSLKTNPSHSNDYGYTFGSGTRLTVV.